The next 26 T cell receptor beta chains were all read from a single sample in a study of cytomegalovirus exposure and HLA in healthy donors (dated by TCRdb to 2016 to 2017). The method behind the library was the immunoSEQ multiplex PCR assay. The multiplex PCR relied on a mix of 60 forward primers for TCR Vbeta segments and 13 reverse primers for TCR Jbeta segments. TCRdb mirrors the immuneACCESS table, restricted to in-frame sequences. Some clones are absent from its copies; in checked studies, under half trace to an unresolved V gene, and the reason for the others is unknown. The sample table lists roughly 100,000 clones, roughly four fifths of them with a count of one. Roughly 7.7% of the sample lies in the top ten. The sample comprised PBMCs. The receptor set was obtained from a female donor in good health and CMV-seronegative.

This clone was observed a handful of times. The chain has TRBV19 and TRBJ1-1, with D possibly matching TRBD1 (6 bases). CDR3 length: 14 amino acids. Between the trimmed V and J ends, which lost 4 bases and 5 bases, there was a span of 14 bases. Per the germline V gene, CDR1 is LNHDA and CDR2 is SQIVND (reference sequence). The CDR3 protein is CASSKGGGWTEAFF. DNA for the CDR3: TGTGCCAGTAGTAAAGGGGGGGGATGGACTGAAGCTTTCTTT.

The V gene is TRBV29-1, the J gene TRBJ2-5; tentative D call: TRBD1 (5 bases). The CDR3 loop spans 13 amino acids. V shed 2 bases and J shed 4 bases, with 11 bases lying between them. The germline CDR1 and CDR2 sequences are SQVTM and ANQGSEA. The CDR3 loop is CSVERGSRETQYF. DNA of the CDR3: TGCAGCGTTGAAAGGGGCAGCAGAGAGACCCAGTACTTC.

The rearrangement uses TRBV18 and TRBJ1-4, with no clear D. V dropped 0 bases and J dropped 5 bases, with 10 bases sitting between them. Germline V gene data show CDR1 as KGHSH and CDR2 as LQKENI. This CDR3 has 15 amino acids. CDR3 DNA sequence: TGTGCCAGCTCACCACCGCCGGGGTCGAATGAAAAACTGTTTTTT. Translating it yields CASSPPPGSNEKLFF. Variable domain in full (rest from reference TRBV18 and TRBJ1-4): NAGVMQNPRHLVRRRGQEARLRCSPMKGHSHVYWYRQLPEEGLKFMVYLQKENIIDESGMPKERFSAEFPKEGPSILRIQQVVRGDSAAYFCASSPPPGSNEKLFFGSGTQLSVL.

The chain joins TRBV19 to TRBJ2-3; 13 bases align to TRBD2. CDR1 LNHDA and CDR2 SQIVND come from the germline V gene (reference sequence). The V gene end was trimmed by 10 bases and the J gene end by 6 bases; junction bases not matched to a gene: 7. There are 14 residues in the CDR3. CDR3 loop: CATWTSGSGDTQYF. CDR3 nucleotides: TGTGCCACCTGGACTAGCGGGAGTGGGGATACGCAGTATTTT.

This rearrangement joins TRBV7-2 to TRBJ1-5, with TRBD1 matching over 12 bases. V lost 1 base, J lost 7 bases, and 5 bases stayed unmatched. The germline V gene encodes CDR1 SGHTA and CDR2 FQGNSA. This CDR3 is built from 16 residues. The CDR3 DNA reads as TGTGCCAGCAGCTTAGTGGGGACAGGGGGCGGACAGCCCCAGCATTTT. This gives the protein CASSLVGTGGGQPQHF.

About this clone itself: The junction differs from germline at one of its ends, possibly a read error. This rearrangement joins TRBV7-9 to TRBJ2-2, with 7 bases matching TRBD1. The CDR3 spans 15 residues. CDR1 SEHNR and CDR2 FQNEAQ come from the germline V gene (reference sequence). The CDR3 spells CSSIRDSSNTGELFF. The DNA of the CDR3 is TGTTCCAGTATAAGGGACAGCTCGAACACCGGGGAGCTGTTTTTT.

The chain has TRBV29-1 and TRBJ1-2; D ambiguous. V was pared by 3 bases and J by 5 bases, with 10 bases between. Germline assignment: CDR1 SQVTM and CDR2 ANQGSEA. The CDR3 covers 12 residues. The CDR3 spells CSVDLGLYGYTF. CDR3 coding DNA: TGCAGCGTTGACCTGGGCCTTTATGGCTACACCTTC.

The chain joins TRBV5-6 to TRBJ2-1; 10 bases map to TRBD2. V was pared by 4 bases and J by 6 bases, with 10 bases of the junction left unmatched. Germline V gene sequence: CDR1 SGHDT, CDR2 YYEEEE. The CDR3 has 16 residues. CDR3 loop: CASSTLAGVGSNEQFF. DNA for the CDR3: TGTGCCAGCAGCACCCTAGCGGGGGTTGGGAGCAATGAGCAGTTCTTC.

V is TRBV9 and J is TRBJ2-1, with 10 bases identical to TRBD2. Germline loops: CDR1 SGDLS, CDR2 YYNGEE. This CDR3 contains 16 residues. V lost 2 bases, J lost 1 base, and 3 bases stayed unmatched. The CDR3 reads CASSVGLADSYNEQFF. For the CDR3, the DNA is TGTGCCAGCAGCGTCGGACTAGCGGATTCCTACAATGAGCAGTTCTTC.

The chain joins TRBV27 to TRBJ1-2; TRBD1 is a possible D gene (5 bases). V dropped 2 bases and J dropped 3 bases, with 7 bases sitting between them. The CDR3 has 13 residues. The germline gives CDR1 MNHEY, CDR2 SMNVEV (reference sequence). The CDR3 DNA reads TGTGCCAGCAGTTTAGGGGGGGACTATGGCTACACCTTC. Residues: CASSLGGDYGYTF.

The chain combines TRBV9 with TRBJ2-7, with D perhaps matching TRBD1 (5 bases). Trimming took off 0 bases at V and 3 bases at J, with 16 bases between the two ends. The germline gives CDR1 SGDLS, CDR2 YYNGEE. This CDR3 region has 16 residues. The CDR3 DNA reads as TGTGCCAGCAGCGTAGAAAGGGGAACTCCCTTCTACGAGCAGTACTTC. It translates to CASSVERGTPFYEQYF.

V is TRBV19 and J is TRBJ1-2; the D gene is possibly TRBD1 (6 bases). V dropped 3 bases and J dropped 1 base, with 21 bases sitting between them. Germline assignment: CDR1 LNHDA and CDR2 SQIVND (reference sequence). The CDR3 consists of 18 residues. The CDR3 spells CASSMIGGFASFNYGYTF. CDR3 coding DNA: TGTGCCAGTAGTATGATTGGGGGCTTCGCCTCCTTTAACTATGGCTACACCTTC.

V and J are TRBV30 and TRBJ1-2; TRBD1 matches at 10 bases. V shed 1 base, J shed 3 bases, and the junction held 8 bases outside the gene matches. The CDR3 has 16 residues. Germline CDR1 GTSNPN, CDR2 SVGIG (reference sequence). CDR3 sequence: CAWSGPGTGVYYGYTF. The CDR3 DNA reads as TGTGCCTGGAGTGGACCCGGGACAGGGGTTTACTATGGCTACACCTTC.

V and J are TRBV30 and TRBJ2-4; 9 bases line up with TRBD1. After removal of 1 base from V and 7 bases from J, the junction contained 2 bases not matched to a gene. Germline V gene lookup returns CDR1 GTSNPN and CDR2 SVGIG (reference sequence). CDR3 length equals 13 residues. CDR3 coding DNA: TGTGCCTGGAGTGGCGGACAGGGGAACATTCAGTACTTC. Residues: CAWSGGQGNIQYF.

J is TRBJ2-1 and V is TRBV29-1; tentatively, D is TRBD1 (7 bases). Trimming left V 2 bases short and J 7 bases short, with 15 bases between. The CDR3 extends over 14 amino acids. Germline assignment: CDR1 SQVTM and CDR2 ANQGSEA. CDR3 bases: TGCAGCGTTGAATTGGGTGCAGGGGGGAATGAGCAGTTCTTC. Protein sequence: CSVELGAGGNEQFF.

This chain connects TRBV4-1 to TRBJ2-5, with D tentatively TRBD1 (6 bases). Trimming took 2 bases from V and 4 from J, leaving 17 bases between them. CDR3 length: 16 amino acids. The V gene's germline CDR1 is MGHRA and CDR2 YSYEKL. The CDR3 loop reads CASSQLRTEGGETQYF. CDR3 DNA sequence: TGCGCCAGCAGCCAACTAAGGACAGAAGGAGGAGAGACCCAGTACTTC.

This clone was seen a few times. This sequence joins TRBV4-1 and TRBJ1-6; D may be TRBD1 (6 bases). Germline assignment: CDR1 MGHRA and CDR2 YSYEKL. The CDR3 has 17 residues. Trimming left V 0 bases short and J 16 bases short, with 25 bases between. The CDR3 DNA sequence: TGCGCCAGCAGCCAAGATCCAAGTAGAACAGGGCCCTCGAAGCTCCACTTT. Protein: CASSQDPSRTGPSKLHF.

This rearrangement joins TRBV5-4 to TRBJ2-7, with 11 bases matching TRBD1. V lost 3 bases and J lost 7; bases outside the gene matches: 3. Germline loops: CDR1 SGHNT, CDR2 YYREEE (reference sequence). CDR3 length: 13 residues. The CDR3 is CASSWDRGGEQYF. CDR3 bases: TGTGCCAGCAGCTGGGACAGGGGGGGGGAGCAGTACTTC. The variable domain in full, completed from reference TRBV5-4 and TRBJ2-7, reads ETGVTQSPTHLIKTRGQQVTLRCSSQSGHNTVSWYQQALGQGPQFIFQYYREEENGRGNFPPRFSGLQFPNYSSELNVNALELDDSALYLCASSWDRGGEQYFGPGTRLTVT.

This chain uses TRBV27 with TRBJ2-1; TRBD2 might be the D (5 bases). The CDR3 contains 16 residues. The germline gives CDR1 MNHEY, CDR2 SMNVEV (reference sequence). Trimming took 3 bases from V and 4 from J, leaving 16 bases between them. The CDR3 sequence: CASSFAGGMPYNEQFF. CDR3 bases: TGTGCCAGCAGTTTCGCGGGCGGAATGCCTTACAATGAGCAGTTCTTC.

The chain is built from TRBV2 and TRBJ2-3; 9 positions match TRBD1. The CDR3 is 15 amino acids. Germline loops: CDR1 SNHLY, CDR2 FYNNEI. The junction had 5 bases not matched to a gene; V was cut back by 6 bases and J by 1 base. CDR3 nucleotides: TGTGCCAGCAGCGGGACAGGGCGGCGCACAGATACGCAGTATTTT. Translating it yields CASSGTGRRTDTQYF. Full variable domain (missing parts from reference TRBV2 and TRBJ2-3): EPEVTQTPSHQVTQMGQEVILRCVPISNHLYFYWYRQILGQKVEFLVSFYNNEISEKSEIFDDQFSVERPDGSNFTLKIRSTKLEDSAMYFCASSGTGRRTDTQYFGPGTRLTVL.

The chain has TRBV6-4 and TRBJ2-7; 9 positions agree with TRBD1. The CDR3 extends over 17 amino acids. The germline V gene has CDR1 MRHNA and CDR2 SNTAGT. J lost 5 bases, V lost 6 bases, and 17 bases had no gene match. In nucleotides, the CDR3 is TGTGCCAGCAGGGCCGGGACAGGGTTTATCACAGCCCACGAGCAGTACTTC. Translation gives CASRAGTGFITAHEQYF.

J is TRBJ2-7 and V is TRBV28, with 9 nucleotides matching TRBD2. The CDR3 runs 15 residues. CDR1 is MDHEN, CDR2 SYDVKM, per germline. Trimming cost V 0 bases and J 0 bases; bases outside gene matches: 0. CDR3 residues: CASSLWTSGSYEQYF. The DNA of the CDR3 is TGTGCCAGCAGTTTATGGACTAGCGGCTCCTACGAGCAGTACTTC.

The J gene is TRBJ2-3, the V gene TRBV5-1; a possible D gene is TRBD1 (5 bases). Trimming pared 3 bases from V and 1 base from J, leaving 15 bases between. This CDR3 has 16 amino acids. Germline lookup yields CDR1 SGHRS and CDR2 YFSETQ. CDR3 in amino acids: CASSYLQGGGTDTQYF. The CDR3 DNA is TGCGCCAGCAGCTATCTTCAGGGTGGGGGCACAGATACGCAGTATTTT. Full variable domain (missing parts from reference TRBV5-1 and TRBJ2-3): KAGVTQTPRYLIKTRGQQVTLSCSPISGHRSVSWYQQTPGQGLQFLFEYFSETQRNKGNFPGRFSGRQFSNSRSEMNVSTLELGDSALYLCASSYLQGGGTDTQYFGPGTRLTVL.

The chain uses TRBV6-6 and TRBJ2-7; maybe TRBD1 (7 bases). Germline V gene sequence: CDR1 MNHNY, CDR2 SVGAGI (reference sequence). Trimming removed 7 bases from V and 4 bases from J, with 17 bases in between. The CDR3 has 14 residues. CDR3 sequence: CASTSDREEYEQYF. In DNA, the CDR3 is TGTGCCAGCACTTCCGACAGGGAGGAATACGAGCAGTACTTC.

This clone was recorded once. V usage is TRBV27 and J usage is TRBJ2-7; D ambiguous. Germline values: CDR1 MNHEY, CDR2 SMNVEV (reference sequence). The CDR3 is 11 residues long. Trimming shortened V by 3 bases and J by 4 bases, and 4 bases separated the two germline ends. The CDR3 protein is CASSFGYEQYF. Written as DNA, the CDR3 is TGTGCCAGCAGTTTCGGTTACGAGCAGTACTTC.

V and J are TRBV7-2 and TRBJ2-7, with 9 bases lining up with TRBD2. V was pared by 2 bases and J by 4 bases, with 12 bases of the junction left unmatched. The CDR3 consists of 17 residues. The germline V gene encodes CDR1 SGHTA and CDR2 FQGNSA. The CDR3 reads CASSLRGRSGRWYEQYF. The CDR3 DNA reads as TGTGCCAGCAGCTTACGTGGTAGGAGCGGGAGGTGGTACGAGCAGTACTTC. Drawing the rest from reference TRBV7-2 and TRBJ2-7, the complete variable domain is GAGVSQSPSNKVTEKGKDVELRCDPISGHTALYWYRQSLGQGLEFLIYFQGNSAPDKSGLPSDRFSAERTGGSVSTLTIQRTQQEDSAVYLCASSLRGRSGRWYEQYFGPGTRLTVT.